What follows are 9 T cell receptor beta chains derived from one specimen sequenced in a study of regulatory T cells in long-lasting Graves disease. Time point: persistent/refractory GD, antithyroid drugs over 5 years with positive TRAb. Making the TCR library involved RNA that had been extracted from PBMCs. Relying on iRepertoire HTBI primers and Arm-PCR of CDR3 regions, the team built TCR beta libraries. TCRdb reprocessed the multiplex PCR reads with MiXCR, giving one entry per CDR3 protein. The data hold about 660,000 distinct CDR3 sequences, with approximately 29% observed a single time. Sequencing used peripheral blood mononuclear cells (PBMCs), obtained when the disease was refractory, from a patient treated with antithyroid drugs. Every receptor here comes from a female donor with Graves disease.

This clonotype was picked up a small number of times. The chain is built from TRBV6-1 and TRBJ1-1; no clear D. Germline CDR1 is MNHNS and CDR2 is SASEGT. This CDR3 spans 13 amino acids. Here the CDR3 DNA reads TGTGTTGTTTCTGTGGGATTGAACACTGAAGCTTTCTTT. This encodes CVVSVGLNTEAFF.

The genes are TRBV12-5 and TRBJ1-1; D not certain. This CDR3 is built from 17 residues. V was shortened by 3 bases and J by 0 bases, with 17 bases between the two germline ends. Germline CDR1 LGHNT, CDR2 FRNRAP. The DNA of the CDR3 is TGTGCTAGTGGTTTCCTCCGGGAGACCGGGATGAACACTGAAGCTTTCTTT. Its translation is CASGFLRETGMNTEAFF.

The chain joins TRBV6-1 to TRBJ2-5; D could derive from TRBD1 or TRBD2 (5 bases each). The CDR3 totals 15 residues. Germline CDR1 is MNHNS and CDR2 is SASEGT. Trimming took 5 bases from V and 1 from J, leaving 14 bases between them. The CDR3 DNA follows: TGTGCCAGCAGTCCAGGGACCCTCGTCCAAGAGACCCAGTACTTC. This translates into CASSPGTLVQETQYF.

In nucleotides, the CDR3 is TGCAGTGCTAGCCTGTCATTGGGCCAACAGGGGTATGAACCCCAGCATTTT. It codes for CSASLSLGQQGYEPQHF. The gene calls are TRBV20-1 and TRBJ1-5, with 7 bases that match TRBD1. The germline V gene encodes CDR1 DFQATT and CDR2 SNEGSKA (reference sequence). After removal of 3 bases from V and 10 bases from J, the junction contained 21 bases not matched to a gene. The CDR3 runs to 17 residues.

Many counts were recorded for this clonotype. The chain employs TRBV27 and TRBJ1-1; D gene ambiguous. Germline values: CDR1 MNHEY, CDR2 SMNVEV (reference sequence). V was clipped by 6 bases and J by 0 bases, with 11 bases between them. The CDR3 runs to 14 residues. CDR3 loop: CASSPGVMNTEAFF. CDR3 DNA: TGTGCCAGCAGCCCCGGGGTAATGAACACTGAAGCTTTCTTT.

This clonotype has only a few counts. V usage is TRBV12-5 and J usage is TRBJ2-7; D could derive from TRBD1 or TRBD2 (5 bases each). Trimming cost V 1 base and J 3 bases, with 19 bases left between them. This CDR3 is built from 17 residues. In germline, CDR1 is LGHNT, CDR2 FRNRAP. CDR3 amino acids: CASGLAFSRGWGYEQYF. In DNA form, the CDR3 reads TGTGCTAGTGGTTTGGCCTTCAGCCGGGGCTGGGGCTACGAGCAGTACTTC.

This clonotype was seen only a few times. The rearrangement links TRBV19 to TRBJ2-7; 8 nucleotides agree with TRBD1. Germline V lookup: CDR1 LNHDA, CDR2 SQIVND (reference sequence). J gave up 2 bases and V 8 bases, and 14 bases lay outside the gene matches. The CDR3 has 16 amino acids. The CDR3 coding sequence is TGTGCCAGTGCTTCGGAAAGGGACAGGTCAACCTACGAGCAGTACTTC. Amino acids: CASASERDRSTYEQYF.

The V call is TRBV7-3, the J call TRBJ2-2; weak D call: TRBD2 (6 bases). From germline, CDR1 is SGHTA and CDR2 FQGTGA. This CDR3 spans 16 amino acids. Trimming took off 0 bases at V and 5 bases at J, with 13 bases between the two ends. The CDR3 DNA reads TGTGCCAGCAGCTTAACGGAGACTAGTGTGACCGGGGAGCTGTTTTTT. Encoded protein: CASSLTETSVTGELFF.

The CDR3 loop reads CSAAWPGQGSYEQYF. The CDR3 bases are TGCAGTGCAGCCTGGCCCGGACAGGGGTCCTACGAGCAGTACTTC. The rearrangement uses TRBV20-1 and TRBJ2-7; 9 positions agree with TRBD1. CDR3 length equals 15 residues. With 6 bases clipped from V and 1 base from J, the junction kept 10 bases outside the gene matches. Germline V gene data show CDR1 as DFQATT and CDR2 as SNEGSKA (reference sequence).